This TCR beta chain was recovered during a study of PD-L1 blockade in urothelial cancer. The investigators introduced synthetic TCR analog templates into each PCR as spikes. This table comes from immunoSEQ multiplex PCR, and its TCRdb copy is limited to in-frame clones, with some not included. This table has under 40,000 clones, 90% appearing once. Patient sample counts ranged from 1 to 8, pretreatment and on-treatment. V was clipped by 8 bases and J by 7 bases, with 15 bases between them. The CDR3 covers 13 residues. The V gene's germline CDR1 is MNHNS and CDR2 SASEGT. Sequenced material: PBMCs, taken around atezolizumab (anti-PD-L1) treatment. This receptor was identified in a man between 65 and 85 years old with urothelial cancer. This chain links TRBV6-1 with TRBJ2-1; D may be TRBD2 (5 bases). Here the CDR3 reads CASVRGPGNEQFF. The CDR3 region has the DNA TGTGCCAGCGTTCGGGGTCCTGGAAATGAGCAGTTCTTC.